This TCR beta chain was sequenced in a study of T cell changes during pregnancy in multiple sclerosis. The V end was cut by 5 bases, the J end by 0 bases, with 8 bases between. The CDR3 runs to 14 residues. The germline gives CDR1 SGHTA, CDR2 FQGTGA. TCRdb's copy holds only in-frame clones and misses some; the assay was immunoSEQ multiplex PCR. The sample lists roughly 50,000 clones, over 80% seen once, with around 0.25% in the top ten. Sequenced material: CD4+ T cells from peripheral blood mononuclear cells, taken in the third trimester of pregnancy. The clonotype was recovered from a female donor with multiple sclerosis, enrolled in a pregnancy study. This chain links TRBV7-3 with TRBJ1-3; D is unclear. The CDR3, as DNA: TGTGCCAGCAGCCCCACAAGCTCTGGAAACACCATATATTTT. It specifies CASSPTSSGNTIYF.